This T cell receptor beta chain was sequenced during a study of shared clonotypes between healthy human individuals. Points from the study as a whole: Among donors, clonotype sharing was expected to be affected by sequencing depth. For sorted subsets, rarefaction showed incomplete sequencing despite large depth.

Source study methods: ImmunoSEQ junction-only sequences lacked quality scores, so their filtering differed. Method: immunoSEQ multiplex PCR; TCRdb's copy keeps in-frame clones and lacks some. That table supplies the V and J calls and clone size; D and trimming were determined from the DNA. Here the sample spans about 2,200,000 clones, 85% to 95% being singletons. Concerning this clone: The antigen remains undetermined.

V was pared by 3 bases and J by 2 bases, with 4 bases of the junction left unmatched. The germline CDR1 and CDR2 sequences are SGDLS and YYNGEE. This CDR3 is built from 14 residues. Naive CD8 cells, CD45RO-negative and positively selected for CCR7, excluded terminally differentiated effector memory CD45RA+ cells. The TCR sequence derives from a man aged 18 to 30 in good health. Some clones in this sample may be carry-over from other donors' samples. The rearrangement joins TRBV9 to TRBJ2-7; 8 bases map to TRBD2. Sequenced input: naive CD8+ T cells from PBMCs. CDR3 sequence reads: CASSASGGPYEQYF. The CDR3 coding sequence is TGTGCCAGCAGCGCAAGCGGGGGTCCCTACGAGCAGTACTTC.